What follows describes a single T cell receptor beta chain. The data were taken from a study of response to subunit inactivated influenza vaccine. The length of the CDR3 is 13 residues. Trimming removed 0 bases at V and 6 bases at J, with 7 bases between. The germline V gene has CDR1 SGDLS and CDR2 YYNGEE. TCRdb analysed the RT-PCR reads with MiXCR anew, one entry per CDR3 protein. The sample shows 500,000 to 600,000 distinct CDR3 sequences, over 9.5% of them seen only once. The chain is built from TRBV9 and TRBJ2-4; maybe TRBD1 (5 bases). The TCR sequence derives from a man in his forties or fifties who received an inactivated influenza vaccine. The source was PBMCs from blood, collected on the day of vaccination. CDR3 region: CASSVEDRNIQYF. CDR3 sequence (DNA): TGTGCCAGCAGCGTAGAAGACAGAAACATTCAGTACTTC.